The 6 T cell receptor beta chains in this list originate from one sample, sequenced in a study of blood T cell repertoires in COVID-19 (dated by TCRdb to between 2020 and 2021). The library was made by the immunoSEQ multiplex PCR assay. Entries here come from immuneACCESS through TCRdb and include only in-frame sequences with V and J called. Some clones fail to appear in such tables; in the studies checked, an unresolved V gene covers under half of the shortfall, and the cause of the remainder is unknown. Here the sample has 310,000 or so clones; about 83% occur a single time. The ten largest clones represent 6% to 7% of the sample. The sequenced sample was PBMCs or T cells enriched from blood (not recorded which). These receptors came from a woman between 35 and 50 years old who had recovered from COVID-19.

This clone was observed many times. The chain has TRBV11-2 and TRBJ2-3; D perhaps matches TRBD2 (5 bases). Germline V lookup: CDR1 SGHAT, CDR2 FQNNGV. Deletions cut 5 bases from V and 1 base from J, with 16 bases between. The CDR3 is made up of 16 amino acids. The chain's CDR3 is CASSPRGGLRTDTQYF. DNA of the CDR3: TGTGCCAGCAGCCCCCGCGGCGGGTTACGCACAGATACGCAGTATTTT.

The rearrangement uses TRBV10-2 and TRBJ2-2; the D gene is possibly TRBD2 (5 bases). The V gene lost 7 bases and the J gene lost 0 bases, with 9 bases spanning the gap. Per germline, CDR1 WSHSY and CDR2 SAAADI. The length of the CDR3 is 14 residues. CDR3 bases: TGCGCCAGCAAATCGGGGACGAACACCGGGGAGCTGTTTTTT. Translating gives CASKSGTNTGELFF.

The chain has TRBV10-2 and TRBJ2-1, with 15 bases aligning to TRBD2. The germline CDR1 and CDR2 sequences are WSHSY and SAAADI. The CDR3 covers 17 residues. V trimming: 6 bases; J trimming: 0 bases; junction bases outside the gene matches: 3. The CDR3 coding sequence is TGCGCCAGCAGGGGACTAGCGGGAGGACCCTCCTACAATGAGCAGTTCTTC. Amino acids: CASRGLAGGPSYNEQFF.

The V and J genes are TRBV25-1 and TRBJ2-3; TRBD1 aligns across 11 bases. The CDR3 covers 17 residues. Per the germline V gene, CDR1 is MGHDK and CDR2 is SYGVNS. The junction had 9 bases not matched to a gene; V was cut back by 3 bases and J by 4 bases. The CDR3 DNA reads as TGTGCCAGCAGTGAGGGGACAGGGGGTTATGGGTCAGATACGCAGTATTTT. Amino acids: CASSEGTGGYGSDTQYF.

This clone was picked up one time. This rearrangement joins TRBV5-5 to TRBJ2-5, with 16 positions matching TRBD2. The length of the CDR3 is 18 residues. V shed 6 bases and J 2 bases; nucleotides not matched to a gene: 10. CDR1 SGHKS and CDR2 YYEKEE come from the germline V gene (reference sequence). Here the CDR3 reads CASTLPGLAGGMQETQYF. As DNA, the CDR3 is TGTGCCAGCACTCTACCGGGACTAGCGGGAGGGATGCAAGAGACCCAGTACTTC.

This clone appeared a few times. The rearrangement uses TRBV2 and TRBJ2-1; 10 bases are a match to TRBD1. Trimming at V came to 8 bases and at J to 2 bases, leaving 3 bases not matched to a gene. The CDR3 consists of 14 residues. Germline loops: CDR1 SNHLY, CDR2 FYNNEI. The chain's CDR3 is CASRDRGPYNEQFF. The DNA of the CDR3 is TGTGCCAGCCGAGACAGGGGGCCCTACAATGAGCAGTTCTTC.